This T cell receptor (beta chain) was retrieved from a study of OX40 agonist ivuxolimab in advanced cancers. Study context: Ivuxolimab, an antibody acting as an agonist of OX40 (CD134), was used to treat patients. The dose-escalation cohort was about 87% male, with a mean age of 60 years, ranging roughly 23 to 79.

Sequencing used immunoSEQ multiplex PCR; TCRdb keeps in-frame clones, though not all of them. This sample has some 64,000 clones; about 87% occur once, and the top ten carry under 0.75%. The V gene's germline CDR1 is MNHEY and CDR2 SMNVEV (reference sequence). The ends lost 3 bases at V and 6 bases at J; junction bases unmatched: 8. The CDR3 is made up of 15 amino acids. The chain carries TRBV27 and TRBJ2-1; 7 nucleotides match TRBD1. The source of this sequence is an adult with an advanced solid tumor such as melanoma, head and neck, liver or kidney cancer. The starting material was CD4+ or CD8+ T cells sorted from blood, obtained in a trial of the OX40 agonist ivuxolimab. The DNA for the CDR3 is TGTGCCAGCAGTTTCCAAGGGGGCCTGGTCAATGAGCAGTTCTTC. Translation gives CASSFQGGLVNEQFF.